The clone carrying this T cell receptor beta chain appeared a single time. Its antigen is not known. Germline V gene sequence: CDR1 SGHRS, CDR2 YFSETQ. V shed 0 bases and J shed 4 bases, with 8 bases lying between them. CDR3 length: 14 amino acids. These data come from a study of T cell responses to AZD1222 COVID-19 vaccine. The method was immunoSEQ multiplex PCR; TCRdb's version includes in-frame clones alone and lacks a portion of them. The repertoire has 120,000 or so clones, about 87% of them found once; the top ten carry approximately 5%. General observations from the study: Across the whole spike, CD4 TCRs peaked at regions 160-218 and 743-854.

The rearrangement joins TRBV5-1 to TRBJ1-3; D uncertain. The clonotype originates from an adult in good health. The sample in question was peripheral blood, obtained on day 0 of AZD1222 vaccination. The CDR3 coding sequence is TGCGCCAGCAGCTTGGACAGCTCCGGAAACACCATATATTTT. The encoded protein is CASSLDSSGNTIYF.